A single sample gave rise to the 32 T cell receptor beta chains below, sequenced in a study of vaccination effects on CD4 cells after COVID-19. These receptors have no identified antigens. Assay used: immunoSEQ multiplex PCR; TCRdb lists only in-frame clones, some missing. The table shows around 63,000 clones, with over 70% occurring only once. Using viral peptide pools, the ViraFEST assay grew out antigen-specific CD4+ T cells prior to sequencing. Following 10 days of culture, CD4+ T cells were isolated. Vaccinated participants had no history of SARS-CoV-2 infection and tested negative for nucleocapsid antibodies. The material sequenced was CD4+ T cells from PBMCs cultured with HCoV-OC43 spike peptides, taken before COVID-19 vaccination. Subset reported: HCoV-OC43 spike overlapping peptide pool stimulation. The source of these receptors is a human donor who received a COVID-19 vaccine.

This chain uses TRBV5-8 with TRBJ2-6; perhaps D is TRBD1 or TRBD2 (6 bases each). Germline V lookup: CDR1 SGHTS, CDR2 YDEGEE. Trimming pared 4 bases from V and 5 bases from J, leaving 16 bases between. The CDR3 runs 16 residues. The CDR3 loop reads CASSHKQGLRANVLTF. The CDR3 coding sequence is TGTGCCAGCAGCCATAAACAGGGACTTAGGGCCAACGTCCTGACTTTC. The full variable domain, its missing parts supplied by reference TRBV5-8 and TRBJ2-6, is EAGVTQSPTHLIKTRGQQATLRCSPISGHTSVYWYQQALGLGLQFLLWYDEGEERNRGNFPPRFSGRQFPNYSSELNVNALELEDSALYLCASSHKQGLRANVLTFGAGSRLTVL.

The V and J genes are TRBV11-2 and TRBJ2-2; no firm D call. This CDR3 comprises 12 residues. Trimming pared 8 bases from V and 6 bases from J, leaving 10 bases between. CDR1 and CDR2 from the germline V gene are SGHAT and FQNNGV. DNA of the CDR3: TGTGCCAGCCACTGGAGCCCCGGGGAGCTGTTTTTT. This gives the protein CASHWSPGELFF.

V gene TRBV20-1 combines with J gene TRBJ2-2; a weak D match, TRBD1 (5 bases). The V gene lost 3 bases and the J gene lost 2 bases, with 10 bases spanning the gap. The CDR3 is 14 residues long. Per the germline V gene, CDR1 is DFQATT and CDR2 is SNEGSKA (reference sequence). CDR3 nucleotides: TGCAGTGCTAGTTGGCAGGGAAACACCGGGGAGCTGTTTTTT. Amino acids: CSASWQGNTGELFF.

The chain has TRBV4-1 and TRBJ1-2, with 9 bases lining up with TRBD1. V lost 1 base to trimming and J lost 6 bases; unmatched junction nucleotides: 3. The germline V gene encodes CDR1 MGHRA and CDR2 YSYEKL. The length of the CDR3 is 14 residues. The CDR3 loop reads CASSQGGQGDGYTF. The CDR3 DNA is TGCGCCAGCAGCCAAGGGGGACAGGGCGATGGCTACACCTTC.

V is TRBV7-2 and J is TRBJ2-5; 10 nucleotides line up with TRBD2. The CDR3 has 16 amino acids. Germline loops: CDR1 SGHTA, CDR2 FQGNSA. J lost 1 base, V lost 1 base, and 3 bases had no gene match. As DNA, the CDR3 is TGTGCCAGCAGCTTAGGCCAGCGGGGGGGCCAAGAGACCCAGTACTTC. This encodes CASSLGQRGGQETQYF.

V and J are TRBV6-6 and TRBJ2-2; 10 nucleotides agree with TRBD1. Germline V gene data show CDR1 as MNHNY and CDR2 as SVGAGI (reference sequence). V lost 5 bases and J lost 9; bases outside the gene matches: 6. This CDR3 contains 14 residues. CDR3 sequence: CASSTGQGTRELFF. Written as DNA, the CDR3 is TGTGCCAGCAGTACGGGACAGGGGACTCGGGAGCTGTTTTTT.

CDR3 nucleotides: TGTGCCAGTAGTCTCAGCCACACAGTGAACACTGAAGCTTTCTTT. This codes for CASSLSHTVNTEAFF. This chain connects TRBV19 to TRBJ1-1; D is undetermined. V dropped 5 bases and J dropped 0 bases, with 13 bases sitting between them. This CDR3 spans 15 amino acids. CDR1 is LNHDA and CDR2 is SQIVND in the germline V gene (reference sequence). Full variable domain (missing parts from reference TRBV19 and TRBJ1-1): DGGITQSPKYLFRKEGQNVTLSCEQNLNHDAMYWYRQDPGQGLRLIYYSQIVNDFQKGDIAEGYSVSREKKESFPLTVTSAQKNPTAFYLCASSLSHTVNTEAFFGQGTRLTVV.

The genes are TRBV7-2 and TRBJ2-5; no firm D call. Trimming took off 0 bases at V and 5 bases at J, with 7 bases between the two ends. This CDR3 comprises 13 residues. Germline loops: CDR1 SGHTA, CDR2 FQGNSA. For the CDR3, the DNA is TGTGCCAGCAGCTTAGCCCAAGGCGAGACCCAGTACTTC. This codes for CASSLAQGETQYF. The complete variable domain, with remaining parts taken from reference TRBV7-2 and TRBJ2-5, reads GAGVSQSPSNKVTEKGKDVELRCDPISGHTALYWYRQSLGQGLEFLIYFQGNSAPDKSGLPSDRFSAERTGGSVSTLTIQRTQQEDSAVYLCASSLAQGETQYFGPGTRLLVL.

The V gene is TRBV19, the J gene TRBJ2-5, with D perhaps TRBD1 (5 bases). CDR3 size: 12 residues. The V gene's germline CDR1 is LNHDA and CDR2 SQIVND (reference sequence). Deletions cut 5 bases from V and 5 bases from J, with 9 bases between. In DNA, the CDR3 is TGTGCCAGTAGTCTGCAGGGCGAGACCCAGTACTTC. Translating it yields CASSLQGETQYF.

The CDR3 nucleotides read TGTGCCAGCAGCCCCACGGCGACTAGCGGGATCCGCGAGCAGTACGTC. It translates to CASSPTATSGIREQYV. The chain joins TRBV7-9 to TRBJ2-7, with 11 bases lining up with TRBD2. Losses at the gene ends were 5 bases for V and 6 bases for J; bases not matched to a gene: 12. This CDR3 region has 16 residues. CDR1 and CDR2 (germline): SEHNR, FQNEAQ (reference sequence).

This clone was found once. This chain uses TRBV3-1 (or the pseudogene TRBV3-2) with TRBJ2-1; a weak D match, TRBD2 (5 bases). In germline, CDR1 is LGHDT, CDR2 YNNKEL (reference sequence). The V end lost 3 bases, the J end lost 0 bases, and 15 bases lay between the germline ends. This CDR3 region has 17 residues. The CDR3: CASSHRKAVNSYNEQFF. The CDR3 coding sequence is TGTGCCAGCAGCCACCGCAAAGCGGTAAACTCCTACAATGAGCAGTTCTTC.

This clone was recorded only once. This chain uses TRBV19 with TRBJ1-2; the match to TRBD1 covers 8 bases. Unmatched junction bases numbered 12, after V lost 5 bases and J lost 7 bases. The CDR3 sequence is 15 residues long. Germline values: CDR1 LNHDA, CDR2 SQIVND (reference sequence). The CDR3 is CASSLRTGRGSGYTF. The CDR3 DNA sequence: TGTGCCAGTAGTCTCCGGACAGGGAGGGGGTCTGGCTACACCTTC.

This chain links TRBV4-1 with TRBJ2-7; the D gene is possibly TRBD1 (5 bases). Trimming took off 4 bases at V and 3 bases at J, with 10 bases between the two ends. Germline assignment: CDR1 MGHRA and CDR2 YSYEKL. The CDR3 has 13 residues. The CDR3 bases are TGCGCCAGCAGCCGAGAGACAGACTACGAGCAGTACGTC. As protein: CASSRETDYEQYV.

The chain recombines TRBV7-3 with TRBJ2-1; D is unclear. V lost 5 bases and J 5 bases, leaving 10 bases between the germline ends. This CDR3 region has 13 residues. CDR1 and CDR2 from the germline V gene are SGHTA and FQGTGA. The CDR3 DNA is TGTGCCAGCAGCAACTCCCGTAACAATGAGCAGTTCTTC. Protein product: CASSNSRNNEQFF.

The V and J genes are TRBV24-1 and TRBJ1-2, with D possibly TRBD1 on 5 matching bases. This CDR3 has 12 amino acids. Germline CDR1 is KGHDR and CDR2 is SFDVKD. V lost 4 bases and J lost 5, with 7 bases in between. This CDR3 is CATSDDRYGYTF. The CDR3 nucleotides are TGTGCCACCAGTGACGACAGATATGGCTACACCTTC.

The chain employs TRBV5-1 and TRBJ2-5; D call uncertain. Trimming cost V 6 bases and J 4 bases, with 16 bases left between them. Per the germline V gene, CDR1 is SGHRS and CDR2 is YFSETQ. This CDR3 spans 14 amino acids. DNA for the CDR3: TGCGCCAGCACTGGATTAGGAAGGAGAGAGACCCAGTACTTC. It encodes CASTGLGRRETQYF. Filled out from reference TRBV5-1 and TRBJ2-5, the complete variable domain reads KAGVTQTPRYLIKTRGQQVTLSCSPISGHRSVSWYQQTPGQGLQFLFEYFSETQRNKGNFPGRFSGRQFSNSRSEMNVSTLELGDSALYLCASTGLGRRETQYFGPGTRLLVL.

The chain couples TRBV6-1 to TRBJ1-5; tentative D call: TRBD1 (5 bases). Germline values: CDR1 MNHNS, CDR2 SASEGT. With 1 base removed from V and 5 bases from J, the gap between germline ends came to 12 bases. This CDR3 has 15 amino acids. DNA for the CDR3: TGTGCCAGCAGTGAAGAGGCAGGGCAATATCAGCCCCAGCATTTT. This translates into CASSEEAGQYQPQHF.

There are a few counts of this clone. The rearrangement links TRBV6-2 or TRBV6-3 to TRBJ1-1, with a weak D call TRBD1 (6 bases). Trimming took 4 bases from V and 1 from J, leaving 10 bases between them. The germline CDR1 and CDR2 sequences are MNHEY and SVGEGT. The CDR3 is made up of 14 amino acids. The CDR3 DNA reads TGTGCCAGCAGTTTCATACAGGGGAACACTGAAGCTTTCTTT. Its protein is CASSFIQGNTEAFF.

This clone was seen a handful of times. J is TRBJ2-3 and V is TRBV15; D tentatively fits TRBD1 or TRBD2 (5 bases each). The CDR3 loop spans 15 amino acids. Germline values: CDR1 LNHNV, CDR2 YYDKDF (reference sequence). The V end lost 0 bases, the J end lost 4 bases, and 11 bases lay between the germline ends. The CDR3 sequence: CATSRDWGSADTQYF. The CDR3 DNA reads as TGTGCCACCAGCAGAGATTGGGGGTCGGCAGATACGCAGTATTTT.

The genes are TRBV7-8 and TRBJ1-2; 7 nucleotides agree with TRBD1. V shed 5 bases and J 4 bases; nucleotides not matched to a gene: 4. The CDR3 length is 13 residues. The germline CDR1 and CDR2 sequences are SGHVS and FQNEAQ. Here the CDR3 DNA reads TGTGCCAGCAGCCCTACAGGGGCCTATGGCTACACCTTC. Its protein is CASSPTGAYGYTF. The full variable domain, rest sourced from reference TRBV7-8 and TRBJ1-2, is GAGVSQSPRYKVAKRGQDVALRCDPISGHVSLFWYQQALGQGPEFLTYFQNEAQLDKSGLPSDRFFAERPEGSVSTLKIQRTQQEDSAVYLCASSPTGAYGYTFGSGTRLTVV.

V usage is TRBV14 and J usage is TRBJ2-2; no firm D call. The germline V gene has CDR1 SGHDN and CDR2 FVKESK. Trimming pared 4 bases from V and 0 bases from J, leaving 12 bases between. The CDR3 runs 16 residues. The CDR3 DNA reads as TGTGCCAGCAGCCGCCAGGCATCTCCGAACACCGGGGAGCTGTTTTTT. Encoded protein: CASSRQASPNTGELFF. Full variable domain (remainder filled in from reference TRBV14 and TRBJ2-2): EAGVTQFPSHSVIEKGQTVTLRCDPISGHDNLYWYRRVMGKEIKFLLHFVKESKQDESGMPNNRFLAERTGGTYSTLKVQPAELEDSGVYFCASSRQASPNTGELFFGEGSRLTVL.

This clone occurred a few times. The chain couples TRBV5-8 to TRBJ1-5; the match to TRBD1 covers 8 bases. Germline V CDR1 and CDR2: SGHTS, YDEGEE. CDR3 size: 14 residues. The V segment lost 4 bases and the J segment 3 bases; nucleotides outside the gene matches: 3. CDR3 DNA: TGTGCCAGCAGCCGGACAGGGCCCAATCAGCCCCAGCATTTT. It translates to CASSRTGPNQPQHF.

The CDR3 sequence: CASWTGGGKLFF. The DNA for the CDR3 is TGTGCCAGTTGGACAGGGGGCGGAAAACTGTTTTTT. The genes are TRBV19 and TRBJ1-4; TRBD1 aligns across 11 bases. Germline CDR1 and CDR2: LNHDA and SQIVND (reference sequence). V shed 8 bases, J shed 10 bases, and the junction held 3 bases outside the gene matches. The CDR3 totals 12 residues.

This chain joins TRBV5-6 and TRBJ1-5; 10 bases map to TRBD1. The CDR3 has 16 residues. Germline CDR1 SGHDT, CDR2 YYEEEE. J was trimmed by 1 base and V by 3 bases; bases with no gene match: 4. The CDR3 loop reads CASSWTGGGSNQPQHF. In DNA, the CDR3 is TGTGCCAGCAGCTGGACAGGGGGAGGGAGCAATCAGCCCCAGCATTTT.

The chain carries TRBV5-1 and TRBJ1-1; possible D gene TRBD1, 5 bases. Germline-derived CDR1 and CDR2 are SGHRS and YFSETQ. The CDR3 loop spans 13 amino acids. Trimming removed 0 bases from V and 7 bases from J, with 10 bases in between. The chain's CDR3 is CASSLVDSYEAFF. The CDR3 DNA reads as TGCGCCAGCAGCTTGGTTGACAGCTATGAAGCTTTCTTT.

The chain couples TRBV25-1 to TRBJ2-3, with TRBD2 as a possible D gene (6 bases). CDR1 MGHDK and CDR2 SYGVNS come from the germline V gene. The CDR3 spans 15 residues. V was trimmed by 2 bases and J by 6 bases, leaving 15 bases between them. The CDR3: CASSEGGTGWDTQYF. CDR3 nucleotide sequence: TGTGCCAGCAGTGAAGGGGGGACTGGGTGGGATACGCAGTATTTT.

The genes are TRBV7-2 and TRBJ1-4; maybe TRBD1 (6 bases). The germline gives CDR1 SGHTA, CDR2 FQGNSA. This CDR3 has 15 residues. V was clipped by 1 base and J by 7 bases, with 13 bases between them. The CDR3 spells CASSLEGGAGEKLFF. CDR3 in DNA: TGTGCCAGCAGCTTAGAGGGGGGCGCGGGTGAAAAACTGTTTTTT.

The chain combines TRBV15 with TRBJ2-3, with D unclear. The CDR3 totals 12 residues. Germline lookup yields CDR1 LNHNV and CDR2 YYDKDF (reference sequence). Trimming removed 0 bases from V and 5 bases from J, with 3 bases in between. CDR3 nucleotide sequence: TGTGCCACCAGCAGAGAAGTAGATACGCAGTATTTT. It yields the protein CATSREVDTQYF. Full variable domain (missing parts from reference TRBV15 and TRBJ2-3): DAMVIQNPRYQVTQFGKPVTLSCSQTLNHNVMYWYQQKSSQAPKLLFHYYDKDFNNEADTPDNFQSRRPNTSFCFLDIRSPGLGDTAMYLCATSREVDTQYFGPGTRLTVL.

The chain carries TRBV5-1 and TRBJ1-1, with D hard to call. The germline V and J ends were trimmed by 4 bases and 2 bases, with 18 bases remaining between them. CDR1 is SGHRS and CDR2 is YFSETQ in the germline V gene. CDR3 length equals 16 residues. The CDR3 reads CASSVRYGDTNTEAFF. CDR3 coding DNA: TGCGCCAGCAGCGTCAGATACGGGGATACCAACACTGAAGCTTTCTTT.

This sequence joins TRBV24-1 and TRBJ2-5; D might be TRBD1 or TRBD2, each matching 5 bases. V was cut by 5 bases and J by 5 bases, with 11 bases left in between. Germline lookup yields CDR1 KGHDR and CDR2 SFDVKD. This CDR3 is built from 13 residues. The CDR3 here is CATSVGVTETQYF. CDR3 coding DNA: TGTGCCACCAGTGTGGGGGTCACGGAGACCCAGTACTTC.

This chain links TRBV4-3 with TRBJ1-2; 9 bases are shared with TRBD1. With V trimmed by 4 bases and J by 1 base, 7 bases remained unmatched. The germline CDR1 and CDR2 sequences are LGHNA and YSLEER. The CDR3 spans 16 residues. CDR3 sequence reads: CASSLSSTGGNYGYTF. The CDR3 DNA reads as TGCGCCAGCAGCCTCTCATCGACAGGGGGTAACTATGGCTACACCTTC.

V gene TRBV2 combines with J gene TRBJ2-5, with 8 bases matching TRBD2. The J segment lost 5 bases and the V segment lost 5 bases, leaving 4 bases of the junction unmatched. CDR3 length: 13 residues. The germline gives CDR1 SNHLY, CDR2 FYNNEI. Written as DNA, the CDR3 is TGTGCCAGCAGTAGCGGGGGATGGGAGACCCAGTACTTC. It is translated as CASSSGGWETQYF.